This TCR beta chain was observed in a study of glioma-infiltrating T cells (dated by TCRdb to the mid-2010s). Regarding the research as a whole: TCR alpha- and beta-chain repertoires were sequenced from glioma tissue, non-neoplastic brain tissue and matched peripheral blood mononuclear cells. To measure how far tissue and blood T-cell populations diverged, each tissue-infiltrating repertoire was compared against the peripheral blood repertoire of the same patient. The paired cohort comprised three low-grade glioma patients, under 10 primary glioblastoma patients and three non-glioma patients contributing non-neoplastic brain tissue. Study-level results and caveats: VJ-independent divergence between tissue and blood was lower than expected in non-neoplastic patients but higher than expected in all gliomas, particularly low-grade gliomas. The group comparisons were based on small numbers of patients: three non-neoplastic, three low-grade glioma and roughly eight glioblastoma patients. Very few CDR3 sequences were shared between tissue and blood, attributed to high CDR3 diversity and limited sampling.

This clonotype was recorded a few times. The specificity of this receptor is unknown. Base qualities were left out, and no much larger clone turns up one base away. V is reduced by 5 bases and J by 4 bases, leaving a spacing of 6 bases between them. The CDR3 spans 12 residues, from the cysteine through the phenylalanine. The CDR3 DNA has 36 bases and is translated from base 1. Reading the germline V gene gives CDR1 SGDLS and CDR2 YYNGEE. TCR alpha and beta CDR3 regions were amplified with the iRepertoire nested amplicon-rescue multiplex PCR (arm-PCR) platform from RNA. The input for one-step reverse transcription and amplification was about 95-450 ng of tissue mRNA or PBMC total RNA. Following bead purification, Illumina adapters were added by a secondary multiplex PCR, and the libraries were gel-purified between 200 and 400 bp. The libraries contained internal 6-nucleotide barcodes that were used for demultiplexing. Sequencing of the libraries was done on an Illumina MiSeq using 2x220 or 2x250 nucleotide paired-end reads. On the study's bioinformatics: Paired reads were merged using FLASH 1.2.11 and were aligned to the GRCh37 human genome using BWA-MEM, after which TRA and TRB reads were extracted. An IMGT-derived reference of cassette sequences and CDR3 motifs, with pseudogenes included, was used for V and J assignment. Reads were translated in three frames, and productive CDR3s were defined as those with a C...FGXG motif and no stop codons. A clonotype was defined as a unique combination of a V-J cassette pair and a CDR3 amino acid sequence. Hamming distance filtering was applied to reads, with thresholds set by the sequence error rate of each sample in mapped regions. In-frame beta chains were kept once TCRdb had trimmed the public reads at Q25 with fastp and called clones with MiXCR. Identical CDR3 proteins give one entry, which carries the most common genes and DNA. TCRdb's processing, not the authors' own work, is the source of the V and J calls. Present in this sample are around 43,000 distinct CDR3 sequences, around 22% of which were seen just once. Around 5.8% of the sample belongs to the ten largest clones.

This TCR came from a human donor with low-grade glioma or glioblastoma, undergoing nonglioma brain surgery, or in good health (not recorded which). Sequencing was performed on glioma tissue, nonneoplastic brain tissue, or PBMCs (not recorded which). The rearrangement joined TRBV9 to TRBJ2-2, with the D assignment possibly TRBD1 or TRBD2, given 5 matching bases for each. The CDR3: CASRGVTGELFF. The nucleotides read TGTGCCAGCAGGGGGGTCACCGGGGAGCTGTTTTTT.